These T cell receptor beta chains were read from a single sample in a study of shared clonotypes between healthy human individuals. The assay was immunoSEQ multiplex PCR, and TCRdb's table has in-frame clones only and misses some. The sample includes roughly 530,000 clones, almost 97% seen only once; the top ten take roughly 0.06%. Sequencing was performed on naive CD4+ T cells sorted from blood. These receptors came from a woman aged 25 to 39 in good health. Both conserved end residues are part of each CDR3. Fields, in order: V gene, J gene, D gene, CDR3 protein, CDR3 DNA. D genes are given only for firm matches.

>TRBV5-1|TRBJ1-2|.
CASSSEGPLSGYTF
TGCGCCAGCAGCTCTGAAGGCCCACTGTCAGGCTACACCTTC
>TRBV18|TRBJ2-1|TRBD2
CASSPLAGGSYNEQFF
TGTGCCAGCTCACCCCTAGCGGGAGGCTCCTACAATGAGCAGTTCTTC
>TRBV28|TRBJ2-7|TRBD2
CASSLFLAGDYEQYF
TGTGCCAGCAGTTTATTCCTAGCGGGAGACTACGAGCAGTACTTC
>TRBV28|TRBJ1-5|TRBD1
CASSLGRGRGNQPQHF
TGTGCCAGCAGTTTGGGTAGGGGGCGAGGGAATCAGCCCCAGCATTTT
>TRBV14|TRBJ2-7|.
CATFPAGPTYEQYF
TGTGCCACCTTCCCCGCGGGGCCAACCTACGAGCAGTACTTC
>TRBV5-1|TRBJ1-4|.
CASTLEGSTNEKLFF
TGCGCCAGCACCCTGGAGGGCTCAACTAATGAAAAACTGTTTTTT
>TRBV9|TRBJ1-4|.
CASSPSPGTTNEKLFF
TGTGCCAGCAGCCCTAGCCCCGGGACAACTAATGAAAAACTGTTTTTT
>TRBV27|TRBJ2-2|TRBD2
CASSLLDWTSGSGTGELFF
TGTGCCAGCAGTTTATTAGACTGGACTAGCGGGAGTGGGACCGGGGAGCTGTTTTTT
>TRBV10-2|TRBJ2-2|.
CASLGGATGELFF
TGCGCCAGCCTTGGGGGCGCAACCGGGGAGCTGTTTTTT
>TRBV27|TRBJ1-1|.
CASRGGNTEAFF
TGTGCCAGCAGGGGCGGTAACACTGAAGCTTTCTTT
>TRBV25-1|TRBJ2-5|TRBD1
CASSEGTGEETQYF
TGTGCCAGCAGTGAAGGGACAGGGGAAGAGACCCAGTACTTC
>TRBV28|TRBJ2-5|TRBD2
CASSFTGEGHQETQYF
TGTGCCAGCAGTTTCACGGGGGAGGGGCACCAAGAGACCCAGTACTTC
>TRBV2|TRBJ1-5|TRBD1
CASSRTTGKANQPQHF
TGTGCCAGCAGTAGAACGACAGGGAAGGCCAATCAGCCCCAGCATTTT
>TRBV7-9|TRBJ2-1|TRBD2
CASSGRLAGGLATYNEQFF
TGTGCCAGCAGCGGTAGACTAGCGGGAGGCCTGGCGACCTACAATGAGCAGTTCTTC
>TRBV14|TRBJ2-2|TRBD1
CASSPLRGRSTGELFF
TGTGCCAGCAGCCCCCTCAGGGGGCGTAGCACCGGGGAGCTGTTTTTT
>TRBV11-2|TRBJ1-5|.
CASSIGRDQPQHF
TGTGCCAGCAGCATAGGGAGGGATCAGCCCCAGCATTTT
>TRBV28|TRBJ2-1|.
CASQNPGAYNEQFF
TGTGCCTCCCAGAACCCAGGGGCCTACAATGAGCAGTTCTTC